This T cell receptor (beta chain) was profiled in a study of shared clonotypes between healthy human individuals (dated by TCRdb to 2018 to 2020). Some background on the complete study: The cohort included three men and a couple of women between 18 and 49 years of age. Per donor, three plates each were used for CD4 naive and CD4 memory, two for CD8 naive, and one for CD8 memory. To estimate repertoire size and how much clonotype sharing occurs between individuals, the study deeply sequenced the blood TCR repertoires of roughly 5 healthy adults. Libraries were prepared and TCR repertoires were sequenced by different laboratories using diverse techniques, in order to increase sequencing depth and limit assay-specific biases. Each donor's leukapheresis produced roughly between roughly 0.85 and 10 billion PBMCs.

The CDR3 goes from the cysteine to the phenylalanine over 13 residues. Only the CDR3 part of the read is kept: 39 bases, read in frame from the first base. CDR1 is given as SGHNT and CDR2 as YENEEA, both from the germline V gene. The junction shows trimming of 3 bases on V and 5 bases on J, plus 11 bases between the germline ends. Overall study outcomes, separate from this receptor: Larger estimated clonotype richness was generally found for naive subsets than for memory subsets. Rarefaction of sorted-subset datasets indicated incomplete sequencing despite the large sequencing depth. Higher generation probabilities were observed for clonotypes shared by all four sorted-subset donors than for non-shared clonotypes. When a handful of donors were compared, the shared fraction of clonotypes was about 5.5% for naive CD4, 3% to 4% for naive CD8, more than 2% for memory CD4, and less than 0.5% for memory CD8. The genetic and exposure-history diversity represented was limited by the small number of donors. Sampling was restricted to blood, and TCR repertoires in tissues likely differ from the TCR repertoires found in blood. Pairwise subsampling indicated that sequencing depth was expected to affect the degree of clonotype sharing among donors.

CD8 naive samples were CD45RO-negative cells positively selected for CCR7, giving a CD45RA+CCR7+ population that excluded TemRA cells. Healthy HIV-negative adults with no recently reported acute infections or vaccinations were included as donors. All donors were Caucasian adults living in Nashville, Tennessee, USA. Blood was collected by leukapheresis, and PBMCs were isolated by Ficoll-Histopaque density gradient centrifugation and then cryopreserved in liquid nitrogen vapor phase. Analytical flow cytometry was used to check the purity and quantity of each magnetically sorted T cell population. Each sorted fraction had its genomic DNA isolated and then quantified by UV absorbance on a Nanodrop 2000c. This clone was detected a few times. Its antigen remains undetermined. There are no base qualities to consult, and no much larger clone falls within one base. Using the deep immunoSEQ assay, TCR CDR3 regions were amplified from genomic DNA by multiplex PCR. For each cell subset, the extracted genomic DNA was distributed evenly across all wells of several immunoSEQ 96-well plates, and each plate served as one replicate. For sorted subsets, each replicate PCR was loaded with roughly 190 ng genomic DNA, equivalent to some 27,000 T cell genomes. Purified libraries were quantified with a Qubit 3.0 fluorometer, sized on a Bioanalyzer 2100, and re-quantified with the KAPA Library Quantification kit. Every immunoSEQ 96-well plate was sequenced on a dedicated single-read 150-cycle Illumina NextSeq 550 flow cell. The authors' pipeline ran thus. Because the immunoSEQ output included only junctional sequences and no quality scores, the filtering could not be the same as the filtering used for full-length reads. Sequences were annotated with PyIR, a Python wrapper for IgBLAST v1.9, using IMGT germline references to assign V/J genes and CDR3. Reads with weak V/J assignments (E-value above 1e-6), missing CDR3, stop codons, out-of-frame junctions, or ambiguous translated residues were removed. V3J clonotypes were defined by identical inferred V gene, J gene, and CDR3 amino acid sequence. The percentage overlap between two repertoires was calculated by dividing the number of shared unique clonotypes by the size of the smaller repertoire. RTK rarefaction, the Chao1 estimator, and Recon v2.1 estimates of unobserved clonotypes were used to assess repertoire richness. Generation probabilities were computed with OLGA for all TCRbeta clonotypes obtained by the gDNA method from several donors. The table comes from immuneACCESS by way of TCRdb, which keeps in-frame sequences with V and J called. Part of the clones is missing from these tables; in studies checked, under half for an unresolved V gene and the rest for unknown reasons. V and J calls plus clone size are reproduced from that table; the DNA served to infer D and trimming. In this sample the table shows 1.5 million to 2.5 million clones, 85% to 95% of which occur a single time. More than 0.95% of the sample goes to the ten largest clones.

Input material: naive CD8+ T cells sorted from blood. Taken with the paper, the label for cell subset or site translates to: CD45RA+CCR7+. The chain is assembled from TRBV11-3 and TRBJ2-7, with TRBD1 perhaps the D gene, on 5 matching bases. The TCR was taken from a man between 18 and 29 years old in good health. The DNA sequence reads TGTGCCAGCAGCTTGGGGCTAAACCACGAGCAGTACTTC. Its translation reads: CASSLGLNHEQYF.